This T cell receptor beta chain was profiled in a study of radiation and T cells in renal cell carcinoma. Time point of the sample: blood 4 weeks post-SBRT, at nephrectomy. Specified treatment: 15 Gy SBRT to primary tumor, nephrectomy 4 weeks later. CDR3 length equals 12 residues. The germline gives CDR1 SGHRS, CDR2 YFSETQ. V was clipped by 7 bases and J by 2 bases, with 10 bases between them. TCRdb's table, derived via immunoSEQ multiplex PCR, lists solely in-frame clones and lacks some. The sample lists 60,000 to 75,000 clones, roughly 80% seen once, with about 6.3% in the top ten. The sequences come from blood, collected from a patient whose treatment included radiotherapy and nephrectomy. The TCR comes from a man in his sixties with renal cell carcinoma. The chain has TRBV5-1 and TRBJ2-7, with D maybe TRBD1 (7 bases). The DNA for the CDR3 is TGCGCCAGCTCAGGGGGGACCTACGAGCAGTACTTC. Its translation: CASSGGTYEQYF.